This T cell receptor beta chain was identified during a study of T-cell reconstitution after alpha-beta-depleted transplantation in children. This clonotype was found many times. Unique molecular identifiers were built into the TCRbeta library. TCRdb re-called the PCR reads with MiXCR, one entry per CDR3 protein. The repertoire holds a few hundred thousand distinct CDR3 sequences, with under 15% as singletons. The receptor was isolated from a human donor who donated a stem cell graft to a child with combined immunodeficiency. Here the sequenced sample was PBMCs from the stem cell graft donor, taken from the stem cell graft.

CDR3 protein: CASSYAGYEQYF. Written as DNA, the CDR3 is TGTGCCAGCAGTTACGCGGGCTACGAGCAGTACTTC. The chain has TRBV6-2 or TRBV6-3 and TRBJ2-7; the D gene is possibly TRBD2 (5 bases). Trimming left V 2 bases short and J 3 bases short, with 5 bases between. The germline CDR1 and CDR2 sequences are MNHEY and SVGEGT. There are 12 residues in the CDR3.